This TCR beta chain was captured by sequencing in a study of T cell repertoires in cytomegalovirus infection (dated by TCRdb to between 2017 and 2020). Background for the entire study: Recently identified HLA-C-restricted CMV epitopes, whose presentation resists viral immunomodulation, were targeted by peptide stimulations together with well-studied HLA-B-restricted epitopes. Donor HLA type was relevant to the analysis, as public TCR beta signatures indicated carriage of CMV infection together with the matching HLA type. Points the paper makes about the study in general: The ex vivo response was dominated by HLA-C-restricted CMV-specific TCR beta clonotypes, and the single most frequent clonotype in two of eight donors was supplied by these HLA-C-restricted clonotypes. Cumulative frequency of public TCR beta family members discriminated carriers of CMV infection plus the relevant HLA type in this cohort and an independent roughly 330-donor cohort.

The treatment or condition label for this specimen denotes: in vitro stimulation with specific CMV peptide epitopes to enrich CMV-specific T cells. Turning to this clonotype: What antigen it recognizes has not been identified. A junction end diverges from the germline sequence, so it may reflect a read error.

The germline V gene encodes CDR1 DFQATT and CDR2 SNEGSKA (reference sequence). The CDR3 numbers 11 residues from cysteine through phenylalanine. Here the CDR3 DNA is all that survives: 33 bases in frame from base 1. Sequenced using an Illumina HiSeq 1500. The public reads were run again by TCRdb, first through fastp at Q25 and then through MiXCR, and only productive beta chains were kept. Records with the same CDR3 protein are collapsed into one entry carrying the most frequent genes and DNA. For this sample the table gives some 560,000 distinct CDR3 sequences, of which roughly 42% were detected only once. The top ten hold about 48% of the sample.

The TCR was taken from a human donor in good health (CMV status not recorded). Some clones in this sample may be carry-over from other donors' samples. This receptor chain uses TRBV20-1 and TRBJ2-1, with TRBD2 as a weak D call on 5 bases. The sample in question was cultured PBMCs, obtained from culture after CMV antigen stimulation. The CDR3 protein: CSARDRGEQFF. Here is the DNA: TGCAGTGCTCGAGACCGGGGTGAGCAGTTCTTC.